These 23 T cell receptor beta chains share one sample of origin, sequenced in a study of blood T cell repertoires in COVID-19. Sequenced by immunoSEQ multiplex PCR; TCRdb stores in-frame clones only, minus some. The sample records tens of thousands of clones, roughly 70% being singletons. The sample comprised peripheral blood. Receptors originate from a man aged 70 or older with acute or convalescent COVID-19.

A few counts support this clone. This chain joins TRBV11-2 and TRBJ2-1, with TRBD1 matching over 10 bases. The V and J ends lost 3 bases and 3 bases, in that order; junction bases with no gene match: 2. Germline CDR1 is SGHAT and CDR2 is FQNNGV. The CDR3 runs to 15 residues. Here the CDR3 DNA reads TGTGCCAGCAGCTTCGGGGACAGGGGCTACAATGAGCAGTTCTTC. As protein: CASSFGDRGYNEQFF. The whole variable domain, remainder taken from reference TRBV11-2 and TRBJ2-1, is EAGVAQSPRYKIIEKRQSVAFWCNPISGHATLYWYQQILGQGPKLLIQFQNNGVVDDSQLPKDRFSAERLKGVDSTLKIQPAKLEDSAVYLCASSFGDRGYNEQFFGPGTRLTVL.

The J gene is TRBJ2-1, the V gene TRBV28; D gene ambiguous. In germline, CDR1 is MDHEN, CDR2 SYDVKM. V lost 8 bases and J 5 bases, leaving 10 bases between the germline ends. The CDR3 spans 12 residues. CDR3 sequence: CASSAEDNEQFF. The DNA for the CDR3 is TGTGCCAGCTCCGCGGAAGACAATGAGCAGTTCTTC. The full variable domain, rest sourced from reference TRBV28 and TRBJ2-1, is DVKVTQSSRYLVKRTGEKVFLECVQDMDHENMFWYRQDPGLGLRLIYFSYDVKMKEKGDIPEGYSVSREKKERFSLILESASTNQTSMYLCASSAEDNEQFFGPGTRLTVL.

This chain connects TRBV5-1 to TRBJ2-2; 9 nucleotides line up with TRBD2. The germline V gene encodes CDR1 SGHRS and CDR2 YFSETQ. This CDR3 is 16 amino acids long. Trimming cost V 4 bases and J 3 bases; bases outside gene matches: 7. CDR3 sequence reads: CASSQIAGVDTGELFF. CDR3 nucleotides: TGCGCCAGCAGCCAAATAGCGGGAGTCGACACCGGGGAGCTGTTTTTT.

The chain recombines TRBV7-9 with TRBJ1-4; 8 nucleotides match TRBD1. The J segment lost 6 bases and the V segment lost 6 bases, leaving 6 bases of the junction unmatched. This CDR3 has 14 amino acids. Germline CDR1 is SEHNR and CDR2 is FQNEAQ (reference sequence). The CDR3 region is CASSSGGGYEKLFF. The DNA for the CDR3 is TGTGCCAGCAGTTCAGGGGGCGGATATGAAAAACTGTTTTTT.

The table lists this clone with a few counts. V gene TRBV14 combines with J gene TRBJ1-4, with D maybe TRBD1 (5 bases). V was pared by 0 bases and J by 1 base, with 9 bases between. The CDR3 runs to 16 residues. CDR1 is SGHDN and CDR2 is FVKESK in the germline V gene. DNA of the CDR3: TGTGCCAGCAGCCAAGAAGGGGCCGGAACTAATGAAAAACTGTTTTTT. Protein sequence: CASSQEGAGTNEKLFF.

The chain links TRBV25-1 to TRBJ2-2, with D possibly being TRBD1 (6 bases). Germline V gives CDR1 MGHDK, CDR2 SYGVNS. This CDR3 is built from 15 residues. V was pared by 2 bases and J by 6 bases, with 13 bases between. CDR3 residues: CASSENRQVSGELFF. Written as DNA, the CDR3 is TGTGCCAGCAGTGAAAACCGACAGGTGTCCGGGGAGCTGTTTTTT.

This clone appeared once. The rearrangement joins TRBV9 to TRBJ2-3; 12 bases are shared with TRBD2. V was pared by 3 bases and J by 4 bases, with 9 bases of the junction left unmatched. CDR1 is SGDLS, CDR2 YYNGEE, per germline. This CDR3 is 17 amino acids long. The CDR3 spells CASSATGTSGPADTQYF. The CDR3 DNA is TGTGCCAGCAGCGCTACTGGGACTAGCGGGCCGGCAGATACGCAGTATTTT.

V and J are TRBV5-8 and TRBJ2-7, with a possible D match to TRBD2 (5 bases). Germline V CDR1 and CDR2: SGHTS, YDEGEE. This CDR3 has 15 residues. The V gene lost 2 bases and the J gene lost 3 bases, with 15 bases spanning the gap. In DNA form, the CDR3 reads TGTGCCAGCAGCTTCTTGGGGTCCGGAGGCTACGAGCAGTACTTC. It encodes CASSFLGSGGYEQYF.

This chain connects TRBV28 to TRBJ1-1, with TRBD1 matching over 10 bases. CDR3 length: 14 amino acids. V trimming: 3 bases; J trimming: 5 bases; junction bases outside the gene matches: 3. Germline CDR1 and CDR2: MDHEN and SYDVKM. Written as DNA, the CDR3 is TGTGCCAGCAGTTTCGGACAGGGGGGTACTGAAGCTTTCTTT. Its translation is CASSFGQGGTEAFF.

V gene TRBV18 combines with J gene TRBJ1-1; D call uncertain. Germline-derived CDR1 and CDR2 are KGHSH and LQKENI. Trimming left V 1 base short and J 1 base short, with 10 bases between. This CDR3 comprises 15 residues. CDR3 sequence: CASSPLATTNTEAFF. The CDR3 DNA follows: TGTGCCAGCTCACCACTCGCGACTACGAACACTGAAGCTTTCTTT.

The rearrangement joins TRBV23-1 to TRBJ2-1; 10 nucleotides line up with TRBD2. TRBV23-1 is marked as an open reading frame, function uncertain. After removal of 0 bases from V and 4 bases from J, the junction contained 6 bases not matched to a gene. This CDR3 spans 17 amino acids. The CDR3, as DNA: TGCGCCAGCAGTCAATCTCAGCGGGAGGGCCGGTACAATGAGCAGTTCTTC. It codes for CASSQSQREGRYNEQFF.

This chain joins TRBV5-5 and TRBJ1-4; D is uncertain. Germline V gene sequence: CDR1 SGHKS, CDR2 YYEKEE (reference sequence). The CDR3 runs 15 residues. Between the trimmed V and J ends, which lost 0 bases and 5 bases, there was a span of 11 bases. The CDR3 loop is CASSLVTALNEKLFF. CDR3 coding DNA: TGTGCCAGCAGCTTGGTTACAGCTCTCAATGAAAAACTGTTTTTT.

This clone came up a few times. The CDR3 coding sequence is TGTGCCAGCAGCTTCCCCGGACAGGGTCAGCAGTTCTTC. It encodes CASSFPGQGQQFF. The rearrangement links TRBV7-2 to TRBJ2-1, with TRBD1 matching over 8 bases. There are 13 residues in the CDR3. Germline V gene data show CDR1 as SGHTA and CDR2 as FQGNSA. Trimming took 3 bases from V and 11 from J; bases not matched to a gene: 6.

DNA of the CDR3: TGTGCCAGCAATACGGGACAGGGTAGGAATGAGCAGTTCTTC. This translates into CASNTGQGRNEQFF. The V gene is TRBV2, the J gene TRBJ2-1, with 9 bases identical to TRBD1. Germline CDR1 reads SNHLY; CDR2 reads FYNNEI. The CDR3 is 14 residues long. The J segment lost 7 bases and the V segment lost 7 bases, leaving 8 bases of the junction unmatched. Full variable domain (missing parts from reference TRBV2 and TRBJ2-1): EPEVTQTPSHQVTQMGQEVILRCVPISNHLYFYWYRQILGQKVEFLVSFYNNEISEKSEIFDDQFSVERPDGSNFTLKIRSTKLEDSAMYFCASNTGQGRNEQFFGPGTRLTVL.

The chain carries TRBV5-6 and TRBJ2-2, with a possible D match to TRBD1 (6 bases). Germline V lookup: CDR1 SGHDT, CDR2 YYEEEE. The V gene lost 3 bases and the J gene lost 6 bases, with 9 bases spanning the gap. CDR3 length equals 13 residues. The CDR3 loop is CASSSQGPGELFF. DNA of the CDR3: TGTGCCAGCAGCTCACAGGGCCCCGGGGAGCTGTTTTTT.

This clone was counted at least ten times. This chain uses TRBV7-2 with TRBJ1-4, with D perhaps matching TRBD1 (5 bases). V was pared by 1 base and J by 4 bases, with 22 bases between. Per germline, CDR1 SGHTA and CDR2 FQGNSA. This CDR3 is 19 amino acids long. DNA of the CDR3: TGTGCCAGCAGCTTAGGACTAATGGGGGGAGCAGTATTTAATGAAAAACTGTTTTTT. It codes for CASSLGLMGGAVFNEKLFF.

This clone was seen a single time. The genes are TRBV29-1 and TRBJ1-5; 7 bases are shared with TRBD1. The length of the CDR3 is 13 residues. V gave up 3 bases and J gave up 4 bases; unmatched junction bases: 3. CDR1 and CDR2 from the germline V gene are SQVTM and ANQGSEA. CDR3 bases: TGCAGCGTTGAGACAGGGTATAATCAGCCCCAGCATTTT. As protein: CSVETGYNQPQHF. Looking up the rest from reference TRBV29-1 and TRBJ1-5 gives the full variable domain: SAVISQKPSRDICQRGTSLTIQCQVDSQVTMMFWYRQQPGQSLTLIATANQGSEATYESGFVIDKFPISRPNLTFSTLTVSNMSPEDSSIYLCSVETGYNQPQHFGDGTRLSIL.

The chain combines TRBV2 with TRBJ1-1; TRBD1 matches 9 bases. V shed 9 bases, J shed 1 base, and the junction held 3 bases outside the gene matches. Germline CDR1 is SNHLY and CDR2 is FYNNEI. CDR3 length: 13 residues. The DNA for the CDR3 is TGTGCCAGTCGACAGGGGGGGAACACTGAAGCTTTCTTT. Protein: CASRQGGNTEAFF. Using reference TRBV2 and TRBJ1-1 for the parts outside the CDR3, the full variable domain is EPEVTQTPSHQVTQMGQEVILRCVPISNHLYFYWYRQILGQKVEFLVSFYNNEISEKSEIFDDQFSVERPDGSNFTLKIRSTKLEDSAMYFCASRQGGNTEAFFGQGTRLTVV.

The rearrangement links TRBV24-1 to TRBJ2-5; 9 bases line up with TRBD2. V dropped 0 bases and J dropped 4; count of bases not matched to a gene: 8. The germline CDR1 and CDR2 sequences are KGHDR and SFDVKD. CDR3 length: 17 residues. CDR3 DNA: TGTGCCACCAGTGATTTGACAGCGGGAGGTGCGGGAGAGACCCAGTACTTC. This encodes CATSDLTAGGAGETQYF.

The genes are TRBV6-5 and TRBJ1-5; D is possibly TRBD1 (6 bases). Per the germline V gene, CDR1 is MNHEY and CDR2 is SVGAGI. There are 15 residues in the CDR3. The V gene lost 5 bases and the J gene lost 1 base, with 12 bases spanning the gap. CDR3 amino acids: CASSTQDRSNQPQHF. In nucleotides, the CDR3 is TGTGCCAGCAGTACCCAAGACAGGAGCAATCAGCCCCAGCATTTT.

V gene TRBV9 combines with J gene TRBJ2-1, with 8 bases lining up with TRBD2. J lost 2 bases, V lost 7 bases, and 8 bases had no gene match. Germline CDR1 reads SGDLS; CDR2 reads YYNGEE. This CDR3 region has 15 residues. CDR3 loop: CASGNSGGTYNEQFF. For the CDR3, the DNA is TGTGCCAGCGGAAATTCGGGAGGGACCTACAATGAGCAGTTCTTC.

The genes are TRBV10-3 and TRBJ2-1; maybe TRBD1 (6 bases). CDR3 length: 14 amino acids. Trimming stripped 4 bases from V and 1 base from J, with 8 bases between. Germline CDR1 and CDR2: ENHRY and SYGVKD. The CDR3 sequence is CAISAGVSYNEQFF. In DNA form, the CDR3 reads TGTGCCATCAGTGCAGGGGTGTCCTACAATGAGCAGTTCTTC.

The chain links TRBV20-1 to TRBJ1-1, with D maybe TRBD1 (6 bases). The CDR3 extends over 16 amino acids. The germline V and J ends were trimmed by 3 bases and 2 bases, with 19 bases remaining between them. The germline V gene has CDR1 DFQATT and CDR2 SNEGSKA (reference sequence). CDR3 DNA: TGCAGTGCTAGTCCGGGGGGCCACAAACTCAACACTGAAGCTTTCTTT. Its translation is CSASPGGHKLNTEAFF.